This paragraph reports one TCR beta chain. No antigen is known for it. Sequencing was performed with immunoSEQ multiplex PCR; in TCRdb, only in-frame clones are kept and a portion is missing. This sample has about 94,000 clones; roughly 90% occur once, and the top ten carry about 12%. The sample originates from a study of T cell responses to AZD1222 COVID-19 vaccine. V lost 6 bases, J lost 4 bases, and 4 bases stayed unmatched. The CDR3 runs 13 residues. CDR1 is ENHRY and CDR2 is SYGVKD in the germline V gene. General observations from the study: Regions 160-218 and 743-854 held dominance among vaccine-associated CD4 TCRs, which spanned spike. The donor group comprised mostly white British people and more females; the analysis possibly underestimated clonal diversity. Spike-specific TCR breadth and depth rose after two AZD1222 doses.

Here the sequenced sample was peripheral blood, taken 28 days after the second AZD1222 dose. The chain is built from TRBV10-3 and TRBJ1-2; 8 bases are a match to TRBD1. The receptor's source is an adult who received the AZD1222 COVID-19 vaccine. CDR3 loop: CAIRETGGYGYTF. The CDR3 region has the DNA TGTGCCATCAGGGAAACAGGGGGCTATGGCTACACCTTC.